This TCR beta chain stems from a study of CD8+CD57+ T cells in acquired aplastic anemia. The CDR3 sequence is 14 residues long. Germline V gives CDR1 MGHDK, CDR2 SYGVNS. Profiling of TCR beta VDJ combinations and CDR3 sequences used genomic DNA as template. TCRdb independently ran MiXCR on the reads; one entry per CDR3 protein. The sample lists some 280,000 distinct CDR3 sequences; around 60% were seen once. As regards this clonotype: No antigen is known for it. A read error may explain this, as a much larger clone is one base away.

Study conclusions and caveats: A significant difference in CD8+ Simpson's diversity between patients and controls was not found. It was found that some 30 CD8+ CDR3 sequences were shared between patients and controls.

Sequencing input: sorted CD4+, CD8+, or CD8+CD57+ T cells (not recorded which) from PBMCs. This receptor was taken from a human donor with severe aplastic anemia or a healthy control (not recorded which). The V call is TRBV25-1, the J call TRBJ2-7; D possibly corresponds to TRBD1 (6 bases). The CDR3 DNA sequence: TGTGCCAGCAGCCTGAGGGGGTCTCCCTACGAGCAGCACTTC. It codes for CASSLRGSPYEQHF.